This T cell receptor beta chain was identified in a study of glioma-infiltrating T cells after dendritic cell vaccination. Overall study: Treatment, given 2003 to 2012, was autologous tumor lysate-pulsed dendritic cell vaccination.

Only in-frame clones appear in the TCRdb table, and some are missing; sequencing was by immunoSEQ multiplex PCR. The sample records around 97,000 clones, around 81% being singletons. The trim removed 0 bases at V and 2 bases at J, leaving 1 base unmatched. Germline V lookup: CDR1 SGHRS, CDR2 YFSETQ. The CDR3 runs 14 residues. The sequence derives from a human donor with glioblastoma. Sequences were derived from blood, sampled before dendritic cell vaccination. The genes are TRBV5-1 and TRBJ2-7, with 8 bases identical to TRBD1. This CDR3 is CASSLDRGTYEQYF. Here the CDR3 DNA reads TGCGCCAGCAGCTTGGACAGGGGGACCTACGAGCAGTACTTC.